This T cell receptor beta chain comes out of a study of cytomegalovirus exposure and HLA in healthy donors. In the study overall: A subsequent analysis stated that the 100 to 150 validation repertoires were run on the same platform as the 550 to 750 first-cohort repertoires.

Looked up from germline, CDR1 is MNHNY and CDR2 is SVGAGI (reference sequence). Deletions cut 6 bases from V and 0 bases from J, with 9 bases between. The CDR3 covers 14 residues. Libraries were prepared by immunoSEQ multiplex PCR; TCRdb keeps only in-frame clonotypes and omits some of them. The sample shows about 200,000 clones, about 86% of them seen only once. This clonotype originated in a woman between 18 and 30 years old in good health and CMV-seronegative. The chain employs TRBV6-6 and TRBJ1-5; D remains unclear. The sequenced sample was PBMCs. The CDR3 region has the DNA TGTGCCAGCAGAGAGAACAGTAGCAATCAGCCCCAGCATTTT. It is translated as CASRENSSNQPQHF.